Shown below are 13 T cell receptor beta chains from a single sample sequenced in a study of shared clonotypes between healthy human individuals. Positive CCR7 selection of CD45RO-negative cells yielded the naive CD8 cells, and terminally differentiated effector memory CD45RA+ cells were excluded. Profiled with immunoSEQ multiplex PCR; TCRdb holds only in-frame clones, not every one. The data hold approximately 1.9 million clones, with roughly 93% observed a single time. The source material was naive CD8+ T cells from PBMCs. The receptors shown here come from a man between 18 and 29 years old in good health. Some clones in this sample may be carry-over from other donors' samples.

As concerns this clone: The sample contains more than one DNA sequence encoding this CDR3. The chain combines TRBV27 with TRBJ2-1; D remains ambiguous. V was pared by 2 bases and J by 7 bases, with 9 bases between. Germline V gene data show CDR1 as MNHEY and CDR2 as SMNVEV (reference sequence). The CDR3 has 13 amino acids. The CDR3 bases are TGTGCCAGCAGTTTAATGTTCGGGAATGAGCAGTTCTTC. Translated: CASSLMFGNEQFF.

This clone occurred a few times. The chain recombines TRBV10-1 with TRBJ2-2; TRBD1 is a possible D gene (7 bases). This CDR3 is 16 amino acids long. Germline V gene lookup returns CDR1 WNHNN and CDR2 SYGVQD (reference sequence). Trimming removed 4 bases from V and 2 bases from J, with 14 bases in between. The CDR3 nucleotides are TGCGCCAGCAGTGGAACAGGGGAGGTAAACACCGGGGAGCTGTTTTTT. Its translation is CASSGTGEVNTGELFF.

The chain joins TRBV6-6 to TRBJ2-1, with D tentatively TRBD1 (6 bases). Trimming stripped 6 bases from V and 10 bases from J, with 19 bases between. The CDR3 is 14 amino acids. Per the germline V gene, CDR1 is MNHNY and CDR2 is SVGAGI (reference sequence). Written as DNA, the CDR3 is TGTGCCAGCAGCGACCATACAGGGCCGGACGAGCAGTTCTTC. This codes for CASSDHTGPDEQFF.

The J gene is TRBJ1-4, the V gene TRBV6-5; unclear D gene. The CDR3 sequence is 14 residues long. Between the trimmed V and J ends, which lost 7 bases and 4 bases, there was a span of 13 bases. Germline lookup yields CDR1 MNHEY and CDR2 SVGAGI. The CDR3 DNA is TGTGCCAGCACCACGCGAAATCTTAATGAAAAACTGTTTTTT. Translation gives CASTTRNLNEKLFF.

CDR3 sequence (DNA): TGCGCCAGCAGCACGATGGGACAGCAAAAAGAGACCCAGTACTTC. As protein: CASSTMGQQKETQYF. The J gene is TRBJ2-5, the V gene TRBV5-1; TRBD1 matches 7 bases. Germline assignment: CDR1 SGHRS and CDR2 YFSETQ. Trimming cost V 4 bases and J 3 bases; bases outside gene matches: 9. The CDR3 is made up of 15 amino acids.

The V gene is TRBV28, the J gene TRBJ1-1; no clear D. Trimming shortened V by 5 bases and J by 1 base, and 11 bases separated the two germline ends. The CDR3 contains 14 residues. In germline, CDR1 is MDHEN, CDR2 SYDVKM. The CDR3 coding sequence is TGTGCCAGCAGTCTCGGTGCGGGGAACACTGAAGCTTTCTTT. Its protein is CASSLGAGNTEAFF. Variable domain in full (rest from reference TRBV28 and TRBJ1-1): DVKVTQSSRYLVKRTGEKVFLECVQDMDHENMFWYRQDPGLGLRLIYFSYDVKMKEKGDIPEGYSVSREKKERFSLILESASTNQTSMYLCASSLGAGNTEAFFGQGTRLTVV.

CDR3 protein: CASSARTGDTEAFF. The CDR3 region has the DNA TGTGCCAGCAGCGCCAGGACAGGGGACACTGAAGCTTTCTTT. The rearrangement joins TRBV11-2 to TRBJ1-1; 9 bases line up with TRBD1. The CDR3 contains 14 residues. J lost 3 bases, V lost 5 bases, and 4 bases had no gene match. Germline-derived CDR1 and CDR2 are SGHAT and FQNNGV.

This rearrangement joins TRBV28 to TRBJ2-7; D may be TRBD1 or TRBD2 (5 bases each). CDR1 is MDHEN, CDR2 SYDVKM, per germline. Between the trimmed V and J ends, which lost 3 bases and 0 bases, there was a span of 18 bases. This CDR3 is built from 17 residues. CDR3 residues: CASSLFLFGGTSYEQYF. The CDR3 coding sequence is TGTGCCAGCAGTTTGTTTCTCTTTGGGGGTACCTCCTACGAGCAGTACTTC.

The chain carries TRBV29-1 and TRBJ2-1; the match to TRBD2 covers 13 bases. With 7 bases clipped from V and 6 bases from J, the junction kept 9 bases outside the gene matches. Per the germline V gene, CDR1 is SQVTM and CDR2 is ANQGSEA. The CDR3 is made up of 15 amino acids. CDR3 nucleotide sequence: TGCAGCGCTTCAGGACTAGCGGGAGATATCAATGAGCAGTTCTTC. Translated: CSASGLAGDINEQFF.

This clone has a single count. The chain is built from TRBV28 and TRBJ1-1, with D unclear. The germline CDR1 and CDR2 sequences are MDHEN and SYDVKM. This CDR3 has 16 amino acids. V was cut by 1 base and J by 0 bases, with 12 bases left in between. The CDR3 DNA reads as TGTGCCAGCAGTTTATCATCCAGGCCCATGAACACTGAAGCTTTCTTT. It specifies CASSLSSRPMNTEAFF. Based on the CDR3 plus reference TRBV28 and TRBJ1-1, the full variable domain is DVKVTQSSRYLVKRTGEKVFLECVQDMDHENMFWYRQDPGLGLRLIYFSYDVKMKEKGDIPEGYSVSREKKERFSLILESASTNQTSMYLCASSLSSRPMNTEAFFGQGTRLTVV.

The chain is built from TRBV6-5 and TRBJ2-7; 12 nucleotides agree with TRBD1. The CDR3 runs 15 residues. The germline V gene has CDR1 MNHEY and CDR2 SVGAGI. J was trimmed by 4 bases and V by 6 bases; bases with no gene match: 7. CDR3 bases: TGTGCCAGCAGAACCGGGACAGGGGGCCCTTACGAGCAGTACTTC. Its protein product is CASRTGTGGPYEQYF.

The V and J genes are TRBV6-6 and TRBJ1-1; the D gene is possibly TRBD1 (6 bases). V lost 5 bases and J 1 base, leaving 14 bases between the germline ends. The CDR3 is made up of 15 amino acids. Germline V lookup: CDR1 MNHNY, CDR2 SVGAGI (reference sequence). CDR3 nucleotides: TGTGCCAGCAGTAAAGACAGGTACCCGAACACTGAAGCTTTCTTT. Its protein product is CASSKDRYPNTEAFF.

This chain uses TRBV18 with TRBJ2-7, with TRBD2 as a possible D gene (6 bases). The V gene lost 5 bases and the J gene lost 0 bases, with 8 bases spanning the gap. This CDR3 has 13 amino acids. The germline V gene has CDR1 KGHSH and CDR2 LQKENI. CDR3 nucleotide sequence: TGTGCCAGCTCAGACGGGAGCTCCTACGAGCAGTACTTC. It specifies CASSDGSSYEQYF.